These 31 T cell receptor beta chains were sequenced from one sample in a study of control samples from healthy donors and cancer patients. The assay was immunoSEQ multiplex PCR, and TCRdb's table has in-frame clones only and misses some. The sample has 130,000 or so clones, 70% to 90% seen once. The specimen was blood. These receptors all stem from a man between 60 and 70 years old in good health.

The CDR3 reads CASTAGTSNQPQHF. Written as DNA, the CDR3 is TGTGCCAGCACCGCCGGGACATCAAATCAGCCCCAGCATTTT. The rearrangement uses TRBV2 and TRBJ1-5, with D possibly matching TRBD1 (6 bases). Trimming left V 7 bases short and J 4 bases short, with 14 bases between. CDR1 SNHLY and CDR2 FYNNEI come from the germline V gene. This CDR3 has 14 residues.

The gene calls are TRBV6-2 or TRBV6-3 and TRBJ2-7; maybe TRBD1 (6 bases). CDR1 is MNHEY, CDR2 SVGEGT, per germline. V lost 2 bases and J lost 7, with 15 bases in between. This CDR3 is 14 amino acids long. The CDR3 nucleotides are TGTGCCAGCAGTTACCCACTACAGGGTAAGGAGCAGTACTTC. As protein: CASSYPLQGKEQYF.

The V call is TRBV5-1, the J call TRBJ2-3; 10 bases match TRBD2. There are 16 residues in the CDR3. V lost 0 bases, J lost 5 bases, and 6 bases stayed unmatched. Germline CDR1 and CDR2: SGHRS and YFSETQ. The CDR3 sequence: CASSLDLAGAGDTQYF. Written as DNA, the CDR3 is TGCGCCAGCAGCTTGGACCTAGCGGGGGCGGGAGATACGCAGTATTTT.

The CDR3 nucleotides read TGTGCCAGCAGCGCTGGGGGACCAGATGGCTACACCTTC. Its translation: CASSAGGPDGYTF. This chain joins TRBV12-3 or TRBV12-4 and TRBJ1-2; tentative D call: TRBD1 (5 bases). The CDR3 length is 13 residues. Trimming removed 6 bases at V and 6 bases at J, with 14 bases between.

The chain joins TRBV5-1 to TRBJ1-4; perhaps TRBD1 as D (5 bases). The germline CDR1 and CDR2 sequences are SGHRS and YFSETQ. This CDR3 has 13 residues. With 4 bases removed from V and 4 bases from J, the gap between germline ends came to 8 bases. CDR3 residues: CASSGALNEKLFF. CDR3 nucleotide sequence: TGCGCCAGCAGCGGGGCCCTTAATGAAAAACTGTTTTTT.

The chain is built from TRBV3-1 (or the pseudogene TRBV3-2) and TRBJ1-1, with D unclear. The CDR3 contains 14 residues. V lost 1 base to trimming and J lost 1 base, with 7 bases between them. Germline CDR1 is LGHDT and CDR2 is YNNKEL (reference sequence). CDR3: CASSQGGANTEAFF. In nucleotides, the CDR3 is TGTGCCAGCAGCCAAGGGGGAGCGAACACTGAAGCTTTCTTT.

The genes are TRBV15 and TRBJ2-4; D perhaps matches TRBD2 (5 bases). Germline V lookup: CDR1 LNHNV, CDR2 YYDKDF (reference sequence). The V end was cut by 3 bases, the J end by 5 bases, with 14 bases between. The CDR3 has 15 amino acids. The CDR3 region has the DNA TGTGCCACCAGCAGGAGTCTAGCACTCCAAAACATTCAGTACTTC. It codes for CATSRSLALQNIQYF.

The J gene is TRBJ1-1, the V gene TRBV27, with D hard to call. The CDR3 totals 13 residues. Germline CDR1 is MNHEY and CDR2 is SMNVEV (reference sequence). With 2 bases removed from V and 1 base from J, the gap between germline ends came to 5 bases. The CDR3 region is CASSLKRNTEAFF. DNA of the CDR3: TGTGCCAGCAGTTTAAAGCGGAACACTGAAGCTTTCTTT.

The gene calls are TRBV14 and TRBJ1-2; D may be TRBD1 (6 bases). CDR1 SGHDN and CDR2 FVKESK come from the germline V gene. The CDR3 runs 13 residues. Trimming pared 1 base from V and 8 bases from J, leaving 11 bases between. The CDR3 DNA is TGTGCCAGCAGCCAAGGACAGGTTGGGGGCTACACCTTC. The encoded protein is CASSQGQVGGYTF.

V is TRBV19 and J is TRBJ1-5, with D possibly matching TRBD1 (6 bases). Per the germline V gene, CDR1 is LNHDA and CDR2 is SQIVND (reference sequence). V lost 7 bases, J lost 2 bases, and 18 bases lay in between. The CDR3 totals 16 residues. This CDR3 reads CASTDGGGLGNQPQHF. The CDR3 DNA is TGTGCCAGTACTGACGGAGGGGGTTTGGGCAATCAGCCCCAGCATTTT.

The chain joins TRBV2 to TRBJ2-3, with D tentatively TRBD1 or TRBD2 (6 bases each). This CDR3 has 15 amino acids. Trimming took off 7 bases at V and 4 bases at J, with 18 bases between the two ends. Germline V gives CDR1 SNHLY, CDR2 FYNNEI. CDR3 nucleotide sequence: TGTGCCAGCACCCAACAGGGAGGTTTGGCAGATACGCAGTATTTT. It translates to CASTQQGGLADTQYF.

The chain combines TRBV9 with TRBJ2-2, with D possibly TRBD2 on 6 matching bases. This CDR3 has 15 residues. CDR1 is SGDLS, CDR2 YYNGEE, per germline. Trimming took 4 bases from V and 4 from J, leaving 14 bases between them. CDR3 loop: CASSPYTSRTGELFF. In DNA, the CDR3 is TGTGCCAGCAGCCCCTATACTAGCCGCACCGGGGAGCTGTTTTTT.

The chain combines TRBV18 with TRBJ1-4; D gene uncertain. CDR1 and CDR2 (germline): KGHSH, LQKENI. CDR3 length: 18 residues. V lost 3 bases to trimming and J lost 4 bases, with 21 bases between them. The CDR3 bases are TGTGCCAGCTCACCGGGCGTGGAAGTGTATGTAGGTAATGAAAAACTGTTTTTT. This translates into CASSPGVEVYVGNEKLFF.

The chain combines TRBV12-3 or TRBV12-4 with TRBJ1-1; 9 bases map to TRBD1. The CDR3 totals 13 residues. Trimming removed 8 bases from V and 10 bases from J; junction bases left unmatched: 11. CDR3 loop: CASGLHADRGAFF. In DNA form, the CDR3 reads TGTGCCAGCGGACTCCACGCGGACAGGGGAGCTTTCTTT.

This chain links TRBV19 with TRBJ1-5, with 8 bases that match TRBD1. With V trimmed by 4 bases and J by 2 bases, 7 bases remained unmatched. This CDR3 has 16 amino acids. From germline, CDR1 is LNHDA and CDR2 SQIVND (reference sequence). The CDR3 DNA reads as TGTGCCAGTAGTACACAACAGGGGGTAGGCAATCAGCCCCAGCATTTT. Protein: CASSTQQGVGNQPQHF.

This clone was recorded once. The chain couples TRBV27 to TRBJ2-2; possible D gene TRBD2, 6 bases. Trimming took off 5 bases at V and 4 bases at J, with 14 bases between the two ends. The CDR3 spans 15 residues. Germline CDR1 and CDR2: MNHEY and SMNVEV (reference sequence). CDR3 protein: CASSPSRRGTGELFF. DNA for the CDR3: TGTGCCAGCAGTCCGTCCCGGCGGGGCACCGGGGAGCTGTTTTTT.

This chain uses TRBV7-2 with TRBJ1-1; the D is unclear. V shed 5 bases and J shed 4 bases, with 8 bases lying between them. The CDR3 has 12 amino acids. The germline gives CDR1 SGHTA, CDR2 FQGNSA. CDR3 in DNA: TGTGCCAGCAGCCATTATTCCACTGAAGCTTTCTTT. Translation gives CASSHYSTEAFF.

The rearrangement uses TRBV27 and TRBJ1-5; D possibly corresponds to TRBD1 (5 bases). Germline assignment: CDR1 MNHEY and CDR2 SMNVEV (reference sequence). Trimming cost V 5 bases and J 0 bases, with 14 bases left between them. This CDR3 has 16 amino acids. CDR3 coding DNA: TGTGCCAGCAGTCCAGGGACCTACGATAGCAATCAGCCCCAGCATTTT. Translating it yields CASSPGTYDSNQPQHF.

The V gene is TRBV7-8, the J gene TRBJ1-2, with D unresolved. Looked up from germline, CDR1 is SGHVS and CDR2 is FQNEAQ. Trimming stripped 1 base from V and 8 bases from J, with 17 bases between. The CDR3 covers 15 residues. The CDR3 coding sequence is TGTGCCAGCAGCTTAGAAGTCCGGCAATCTAGGGGCTACACCTTC. Amino acid sequence: CASSLEVRQSRGYTF.

The rearrangement uses TRBV28 and TRBJ1-2; tentative D call: TRBD1 (6 bases). The CDR3 loop spans 13 amino acids. The V gene lost 4 bases and the J gene lost 6 bases, with 12 bases spanning the gap. CDR1 is MDHEN, CDR2 SYDVKM, per germline. The CDR3, as DNA: TGTGCCAGCAGTTCACCCACAGGGAATGGCTACACCTTC. Amino acids: CASSSPTGNGYTF.

The V and J genes are TRBV9 and TRBJ1-6; D remains ambiguous. Germline V gene data show CDR1 as SGDLS and CDR2 as YYNGEE. V gave up 4 bases and J gave up 9 bases, with 20 bases separating them. CDR3 length: 16 residues. CDR3 nucleotides: TGTGCCAGCAGCCCCTCTGGTGACCTAACTTTTTCACCCCTCCACTTT. Its protein is CASSPSGDLTFSPLHF.

This clone was picked up one time. The chain employs TRBV9 and TRBJ2-1; D is ambiguous. CDR1 is SGDLS, CDR2 YYNGEE, per germline. This CDR3 spans 12 amino acids. V lost 3 bases and J 7 bases, leaving 8 bases between the germline ends. CDR3 bases: TGTGCCAGCAGCGAAATACTTAATGAGCAGTTCTTC. Amino acids: CASSEILNEQFF.

The CDR3 reads CASSLAGDSPLHF. In DNA form, the CDR3 reads TGCGCCAGCAGCTTGGCCGGGGATTCACCCCTCCACTTT. V usage is TRBV5-1 and J usage is TRBJ1-6; D ambiguous. The CDR3 spans 13 residues. The V gene lost 0 bases and the J gene lost 8 bases, with 6 bases spanning the gap. The germline V gene encodes CDR1 SGHRS and CDR2 YFSETQ.

To note about this clone: One junction end does not reproduce the germline sequence, and a read error may be involved. The chain uses TRBV7-9 and TRBJ1-1; 9 positions agree with TRBD1. The germline CDR1 and CDR2 sequences are SEHNR and FQNEAQ (reference sequence). This CDR3 region has 14 residues. The DNA of the CDR3 is TGTGCCAGCAGCTTAGGACAGGGGGAAACTGGAGCTTTCTTT. Translated, it gives CASSLGQGETGAFF.

The chain recombines TRBV18 with TRBJ1-2; possible D gene TRBD1, 5 bases. V was shortened by 3 bases and J by 5 bases, with 25 bases between the two germline ends. The CDR3 is made up of 18 amino acids. Looked up from germline, CDR1 is KGHSH and CDR2 is LQKENI. CDR3 nucleotides: TGTGCCAGCTCACCTTTCTACTCGGAGGCAGGGAATAAGTATGGCTACACCTTC. It codes for CASSPFYSEAGNKYGYTF.

This chain links TRBV3-1 (or the pseudogene TRBV3-2) with TRBJ1-1; TRBD1 agrees at 7 bases. Germline V gene lookup returns CDR1 LGHDT and CDR2 YNNKEL (reference sequence). V shed 2 bases, J shed 5 bases, and the junction held 8 bases outside the gene matches. The CDR3 runs to 15 residues. The CDR3 sequence: CASSQQQGLGTEAFF. The CDR3 region has the DNA TGTGCCAGCAGCCAACAACAGGGGCTGGGAACTGAAGCTTTCTTT.

The CDR3 nucleotides are TGTGCCAGCAAAGGAGGGACATTCATGAACACTGAAGCTTTCTTT. Its translation is CASKGGTFMNTEAFF. V gene TRBV27 combines with J gene TRBJ1-1, with TRBD1 as a possible D gene (6 bases). V was clipped by 7 bases and J by 0 bases, with 15 bases between them. This CDR3 contains 15 residues. Looked up from germline, CDR1 is MNHEY and CDR2 is SMNVEV (reference sequence).

V gene TRBV4-3 combines with J gene TRBJ2-7, with 9 bases matching TRBD1. With 4 bases clipped from V and 2 bases from J, the junction kept 9 bases outside the gene matches. This CDR3 comprises 16 residues. Germline-derived CDR1 and CDR2 are LGHNA and YSLEER. CDR3 sequence: CASSREGTGSTYEQYF. DNA of the CDR3: TGCGCCAGCAGCCGAGAAGGGACAGGGAGTACCTACGAGCAGTACTTC.

The V gene is TRBV27, the J gene TRBJ1-1; 9 bases are shared with TRBD1. V lost 6 bases to trimming and J lost 4 bases; unmatched junction nucleotides: 3. Germline loops: CDR1 MNHEY, CDR2 SMNVEV (reference sequence). The CDR3 spans 13 residues. The CDR3 bases are TGTGCCAGCAGGTCACAGGGGGCCACTGAAGCTTTCTTT. Its protein is CASRSQGATEAFF.

The chain carries TRBV14 and TRBJ2-7; D gene ambiguous. The CDR3 has 10 amino acids. CDR1 is SGHDN and CDR2 is FVKESK in the germline V gene. V lost 4 bases and J 3 bases, leaving 1 base between the germline ends. The CDR3 spells CASSLYEQYF. CDR3 DNA sequence: TGTGCCAGCAGCCTCTACGAGCAGTACTTC. The variable domain in full, with the rest retrieved from reference TRBV14 and TRBJ2-7, is EAGVTQFPSHSVIEKGQTVTLRCDPISGHDNLYWYRRVMGKEIKFLLHFVKESKQDESGMPNNRFLAERTGGTYSTLKVQPAELEDSGVYFCASSLYEQYFGPGTRLTVT.

The gene calls are TRBV21-1 and TRBJ1-2. TRBV21-1 is shown as a pseudogene. The CDR3 covers 14 residues. This CDR3 is CARPRCRDGYGYTF. The CDR3 DNA reads as TGTGCCCGGCCCCGGTGTAGGGACGGCTATGGCTACACCTTC.